The 22 T cell receptor beta chains given below trace back to one sample, sequenced in a study of T cell responses to AZD1222 COVID-19 vaccine. Libraries were prepared by immunoSEQ multiplex PCR; TCRdb keeps only in-frame clonotypes and omits some of them. The sample has 130,000 or so clones, about 92% seen once. The sample consisted of peripheral blood, taken on day 0 of MenACWY control vaccination. The receptor set was obtained from an adult in good health.

The chain couples TRBV15 to TRBJ1-3; D call uncertain. Germline assignment: CDR1 LNHNV and CDR2 YYDKDF (reference sequence). CDR3 size: 15 residues. Trimming shortened V by 0 bases and J by 4 bases, and 10 bases separated the two germline ends. This CDR3 is CATSRDEDDGNTIYF. The CDR3 coding sequence is TGTGCCACCAGCAGAGACGAGGATGACGGAAACACCATATATTTT.

This clone has just one count. V gene TRBV28 combines with J gene TRBJ1-2; no clear D. The ends were cut back, 3 bases at V and 3 bases at J, with 8 bases in the middle. Germline V gene data show CDR1 as MDHEN and CDR2 as SYDVKM. The CDR3 has 13 residues. CDR3 bases: TGTGCCAGCAGTTTCCCAGCGTACTATGGCTACACCTTC. Its protein product is CASSFPAYYGYTF.

The chain employs TRBV7-9 and TRBJ1-1; possible D gene TRBD1, 6 bases. CDR3 length equals 15 residues. Per the germline V gene, CDR1 is SEHNR and CDR2 is FQNEAQ (reference sequence). Trimming stripped 5 bases from V and 1 base from J, with 14 bases between. The CDR3 spells CASSKWGRKNTEAFF. CDR3 DNA sequence: TGTGCCAGCAGCAAGTGGGGGCGGAAGAACACTGAAGCTTTCTTT.

In this sample, this clone turned up once. The chain has TRBV11-2 and TRBJ1-3; a weak D match, TRBD1 (6 bases). Between the trimmed V and J ends, which lost 5 bases and 8 bases, there was a span of 13 bases. Per the germline V gene, CDR1 is SGHAT and CDR2 is FQNNGV. The CDR3 extends over 13 amino acids. This CDR3 is CASSTQGRHTIYF. In nucleotides, the CDR3 is TGTGCCAGCAGCACCCAGGGGAGACACACCATATATTTT.

This chain links TRBV19 with TRBJ1-1; weak D call: TRBD1 (5 bases). The V end lost 3 bases, the J end lost 6 bases, and 11 bases lay between the germline ends. Germline loops: CDR1 LNHDA, CDR2 SQIVND (reference sequence). The length of the CDR3 is 13 residues. CDR3 sequence: CASSMLSGSEAFF. The CDR3 DNA is TGTGCCAGTAGTATGCTGTCAGGGTCTGAAGCTTTCTTT. The entire variable domain, with the rest obtained from reference TRBV19 and TRBJ1-1, is as follows: DGGITQSPKYLFRKEGQNVTLSCEQNLNHDAMYWYRQDPGQGLRLIYYSQIVNDFQKGDIAEGYSVSREKKESFPLTVTSAQKNPTAFYLCASSMLSGSEAFFGQGTRLTVV.

This chain links TRBV19 with TRBJ1-3, with D perhaps TRBD1 (6 bases). Germline V gene lookup returns CDR1 LNHDA and CDR2 SQIVND (reference sequence). CDR3 length equals 17 residues. Deletions cut 7 bases from V and 1 base from J, with 20 bases between. CDR3 nucleotide sequence: TGTGCCAGTACCCACAGGGAGGGGACGGTTTCTGGAAACACCATATATTTT. Translating it yields CASTHREGTVSGNTIYF.

J is TRBJ1-2 and V is TRBV18, with D perhaps TRBD1 (5 bases). V shed 1 base and J shed 4 bases, with 13 bases lying between them. CDR3 length: 15 residues. Germline CDR1 reads KGHSH; CDR2 reads LQKENI. The DNA of the CDR3 is TGTGCCAGCTCACCACTCCAGGGTCGAGGCTATGGCTACACCTTC. Protein sequence: CASSPLQGRGYGYTF.

J is TRBJ2-2 and V is TRBV6-5, with no clear D. This CDR3 region has 11 residues. From germline, CDR1 is MNHEY and CDR2 SVGAGI. The ends were cut back, 8 bases at V and 6 bases at J, with 7 bases in the middle. CDR3 amino acids: CASGVAGELFF. The CDR3 bases are TGTGCCAGCGGGGTAGCCGGGGAGCTGTTTTTT.

The chain couples TRBV18 to TRBJ2-1; maybe TRBD1 (6 bases). The CDR3 extends over 14 amino acids. Trimming pared 3 bases from V and 4 bases from J, leaving 10 bases between. The germline gives CDR1 KGHSH, CDR2 LQKENI. This CDR3 is CASSPKDRYNEQFF. The DNA for the CDR3 is TGTGCCAGCTCACCGAAAGACAGGTACAATGAGCAGTTCTTC.

About this clone itself: An end of the junction does not agree with germline; a read error may underlie this. The chain has TRBV3-1 (or the pseudogene TRBV3-2) and TRBJ2-3, with 10 bases that match TRBD1. The germline CDR1 and CDR2 sequences are LGHDT and YNNKEL (reference sequence). The CDR3 runs 18 residues. The chain's CDR3 is CASSQNLTGQGFGGPPSF. The DNA for the CDR3 is TGTGCCAGCAGCCAAAACTTGACGGGACAGGGGTTTGGTGGGCCTCCGAGTTTT.

This clone was recorded once. This chain uses TRBV5-1 with TRBJ1-1; no reliable D call. The CDR3 is 15 amino acids. CDR1 and CDR2 from the germline V gene are SGHRS and YFSETQ. Trimming removed 0 bases from V and 5 bases from J, with 14 bases in between. Here the CDR3 reads CASSLVVQRGTEAFF. CDR3 DNA sequence: TGCGCCAGCAGCTTGGTAGTCCAGCGAGGAACTGAAGCTTTCTTT.

This clone appeared a single time. V and J are TRBV2 and TRBJ1-4; TRBD1 matches at 9 bases. The germline gives CDR1 SNHLY, CDR2 FYNNEI. The length of the CDR3 is 18 residues. Trimming took 5 bases from V and 1 from J; bases not matched to a gene: 11. The CDR3 is CASSTPEETGGTNEKLFF. The DNA of the CDR3 is TGTGCCAGCAGTACCCCGGAAGAGACAGGGGGAACTAATGAAAAACTGTTTTTT.

For the CDR3, the DNA is TGCGCCAGCAGTCAATCGAGGGTGAGGGGGGCTGCTTTCTTT. Translated, it gives CASSQSRVRGAAFF. The V and J genes are TRBV23-1 and TRBJ1-1; perhaps TRBD1 as D (6 bases). TRBV23-1 is an ORF, and what it does is uncertain. This CDR3 comprises 14 residues. Trimming pared 0 bases from V and 11 bases from J, leaving 16 bases between.

The V gene is TRBV15, the J gene TRBJ1-4, with a possible D match to TRBD1 (5 bases). The CDR3 has 16 amino acids. The germline CDR1 and CDR2 sequences are LNHNV and YYDKDF (reference sequence). Trimming removed 6 bases at V and 1 base at J, with 15 bases between. CDR3 sequence (DNA): TGTGCCACCAGAATAGGGGTTTCGGGAACTAATGAAAAACTGTTTTTT. Encoded protein: CATRIGVSGTNEKLFF. Combining the CDR3 with reference TRBV15 and TRBJ1-4 gives the whole variable domain DAMVIQNPRYQVTQFGKPVTLSCSQTLNHNVMYWYQQKSSQAPKLLFHYYDKDFNNEADTPDNFQSRRPNTSFCFLDIRSPGLGDTAMYLCATRIGVSGTNEKLFFGSGTQLSVL.

The V gene is TRBV5-4, the J gene TRBJ2-5, with D tentatively TRBD1 or TRBD2 (5 bases each). V lost 0 bases and J 5 bases, leaving 14 bases between the germline ends. In germline, CDR1 is SGHNT, CDR2 YYREEE (reference sequence). The CDR3 runs 15 residues. CDR3 loop: CASSLAGMQGETQYF. For the CDR3, the DNA is TGTGCCAGCAGCTTGGCCGGGATGCAGGGCGAGACCCAGTACTTC.

This clone was picked up a small number of times. The V gene is TRBV7-8, the J gene TRBJ2-7, with a tentative D call TRBD1 (5 bases). This CDR3 is built from 13 residues. Per germline, CDR1 SGHVS and CDR2 FQNEAQ. The V and J ends lost 5 bases and 2 bases respectively, with 10 bases between them. This CDR3 is CASSPQGPYEQYF. The DNA for the CDR3 is TGTGCCAGCAGCCCTCAGGGCCCCTACGAGCAGTACTTC.

J is TRBJ1-1 and V is TRBV7-9; D is uncertain. V lost 2 bases and J lost 0, with 7 bases in between. CDR3 length: 14 residues. Germline V gene data show CDR1 as SEHNR and CDR2 as FQNEAQ (reference sequence). The CDR3 DNA reads TGTGCCAGCAGCTTAAAGGGTTTGAACACTGAAGCTTTCTTT. It codes for CASSLKGLNTEAFF. The entire variable domain, with the rest obtained from reference TRBV7-9 and TRBJ1-1, is as follows: DTGVSQNPRHKITKRGQNVTFRCDPISEHNRLYWYRQTLGQGPEFLTYFQNEAQLEKSRLLSDRFSAERPKGSFSTLEIQRTEQGDSAMYLCASSLKGLNTEAFFGQGTRLTVV.

This clone appeared once. The chain uses TRBV27 and TRBJ2-2, with D possibly matching TRBD1 (6 bases). The CDR3 runs to 14 residues. The V gene's germline CDR1 is MNHEY and CDR2 SMNVEV (reference sequence). The V end was cut by 6 bases, the J end by 6 bases, with 14 bases between. CDR3 amino acids: CASSLTGRAGELFF. The CDR3 DNA is TGTGCCAGCAGCCTGACAGGACGGGCCGGGGAGCTGTTTTTT.

J is TRBJ2-7 and V is TRBV21-1; the table assigns TRBD2, which was not confirmed against the DNA. TRBV21-1 is annotated as a pseudogene. The CDR3 sequence is 16 residues long. This CDR3 is CASSSGLAGVPYEQYF. The CDR3 nucleotides are TGTGCCAGCAGCTCAGGACTAGCGGGAGTTCCCTACGAGCAGTACTTC.

The J gene is TRBJ1-6, the V gene TRBV7-9; D ambiguous. Trimming pared 6 bases from V and 7 bases from J, leaving 16 bases between. Germline CDR1 and CDR2: SEHNR and FQNEAQ (reference sequence). The CDR3 has 15 amino acids. CDR3: CASSSQREGNSPLHF. The CDR3 nucleotides are TGTGCCAGCAGTTCCCAGCGGGAGGGCAATTCACCCCTCCACTTT.

V is TRBV2 and J is TRBJ2-3; D is uncertain. The CDR3 is made up of 15 amino acids. Trimming cost V 3 bases and J 0 bases, with 10 bases left between them. Germline CDR1 and CDR2: SNHLY and FYNNEI. CDR3 residues: CASSERRPSTDTQYF. The CDR3 coding sequence is TGTGCCAGCAGTGAGCGGAGACCTAGCACAGATACGCAGTATTTT.

The chain has TRBV19 and TRBJ1-2; D is possibly TRBD1 (5 bases). Deletions cut 3 bases from V and 5 bases from J, with 19 bases between. CDR1 LNHDA and CDR2 SQIVND come from the germline V gene (reference sequence). The CDR3 runs to 16 residues. The CDR3 here is CASSISLAREWYGYTF. For the CDR3, the DNA is TGTGCCAGTAGTATTTCTCTCGCCAGGGAGTGGTATGGCTACACCTTC.